Below, one T cell receptor (beta chain) is given with its context. The antigen is undetermined. This sample is part of a study of cytomegalovirus exposure and HLA in healthy donors. For the study at large: From HLA-typed donors, an early data release held tens of millions of unique TCRs.

Notes on the study in general: Later analysis revealed greater clonal expansion in HLA-associated TCR beta chains than in equally common others. Earlier analysis found most TCR beta V segments productive about 90% or about 30% of the time. Among the CMV-associated chains, three were confirmed in vitro as specific for CMV antigens.

Use of 60 Vbeta and 13 Jbeta primers characterized the PCR. The repertoire was sequenced with immunoSEQ multiplex PCR; TCRdb's copy has only in-frame clones and lacks some. The profile shows approximately 97,000 clones, around 72% of them singletons. CDR1 is SGHDT, CDR2 YYEEEE, per germline. V lost 4 bases to trimming and J lost 0 bases, with 9 bases between them. There are 14 residues in the CDR3. V is TRBV5-6 and J is TRBJ2-3, with a tentative D call TRBD2 (6 bases). This sequence originates from a man in his forties or fifties in good health and CMV-seronegative. Material for sequencing was PBMCs. This CDR3 reads CASSARGSTDTQYF. DNA of the CDR3: TGTGCCAGCAGCGCACGGGGGAGCACAGATACGCAGTATTTT.